These 3 T cell receptor beta chains came from one sample sequenced in a study of CD8 T cells in ankylosing spondylitis. TCRdb re-analysed the 5' RACE reads in MiXCR, keeping a single row per CDR3 protein. The sample lists roughly 160,000 distinct CDR3 sequences, 8.5% to 10% occurring once. The sequenced sample consisted of blood, either unsorted or a sorted T cell fraction (not recorded which). The source of these receptors is a female donor with ankylosing spondylitis or in good health (not recorded which).

This clonotype was counted a few times. The chain has TRBV11-2 and TRBJ2-1, with 7 positions matching TRBD2. Trimming at V came to 0 bases and at J to 7 bases, leaving 12 bases not matched to a gene. The CDR3 has 17 amino acids. Germline V CDR1 and CDR2: SGHAT, FQNNGV. This chain's CDR3 is CASSLESGGSGTNEQFF. The CDR3 bases are TGTGCCAGCAGCTTAGAATCAGGCGGGAGTGGTACGAATGAGCAGTTCTTC.

The chain joins TRBV29-1 to TRBJ1-1; D gene ambiguous. Germline CDR1 SQVTM, CDR2 ANQGSEA. Trimming cost V 6 bases and J 1 base, with 9 bases left between them. This CDR3 comprises 12 residues. The CDR3 DNA reads TGCAGCGTACTAAATGGGAACACTGAAGCTTTCTTT. It specifies CSVLNGNTEAFF.

This chain links TRBV30 with TRBJ2-7; TRBD2 matches 10 bases. Germline V gene data show CDR1 as GTSNPN and CDR2 as SVGIG (reference sequence). The CDR3 covers 13 residues. Losses at the gene ends were 5 bases for V and 7 bases for J; bases not matched to a gene: 8. In DNA form, the CDR3 reads TGTGCCTGGGACAGCGGGAGGGCGGAAGAGCAGTACTTC. This encodes CAWDSGRAEEQYF.